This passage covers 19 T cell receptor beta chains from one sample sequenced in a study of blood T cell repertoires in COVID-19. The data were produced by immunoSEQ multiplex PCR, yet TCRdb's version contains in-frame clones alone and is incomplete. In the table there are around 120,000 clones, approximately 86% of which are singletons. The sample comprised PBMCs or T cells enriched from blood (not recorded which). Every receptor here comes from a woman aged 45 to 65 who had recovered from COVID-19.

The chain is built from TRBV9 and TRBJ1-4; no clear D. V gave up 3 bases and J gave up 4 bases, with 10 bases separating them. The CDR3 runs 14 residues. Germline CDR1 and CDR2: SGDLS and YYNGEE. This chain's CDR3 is CASSAGGFNEKLFF. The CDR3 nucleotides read TGTGCCAGCAGCGCCGGAGGATTTAATGAAAAACTGTTTTTT.

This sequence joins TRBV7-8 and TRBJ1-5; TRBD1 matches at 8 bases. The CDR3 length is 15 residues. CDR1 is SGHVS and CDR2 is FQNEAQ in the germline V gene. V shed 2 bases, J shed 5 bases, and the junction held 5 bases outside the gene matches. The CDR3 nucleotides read TGTGCCAGCAGCTTAAATGGCAGGGGGCATCAGCCCCAGCATTTT. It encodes CASSLNGRGHQPQHF.

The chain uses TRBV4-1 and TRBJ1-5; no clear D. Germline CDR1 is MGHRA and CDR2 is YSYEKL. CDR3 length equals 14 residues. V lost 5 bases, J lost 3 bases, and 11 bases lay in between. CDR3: CASSSDINNQPQHF. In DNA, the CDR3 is TGCGCCAGCAGCTCTGACATAAACAATCAGCCCCAGCATTTT.

CDR3 sequence (DNA): TGTGCCAGTACAGGGGCAAACACCGGGGAGCTGTTTTTT. The encoded protein is CASTGANTGELFF. V is TRBV13 and J is TRBJ2-2; 7 nucleotides line up with TRBD1. The CDR3 loop spans 13 amino acids. Germline CDR1 PRHDT, CDR2 FYEKMQ (reference sequence). The trim removed 9 bases at V and 2 bases at J, leaving 3 bases unmatched.

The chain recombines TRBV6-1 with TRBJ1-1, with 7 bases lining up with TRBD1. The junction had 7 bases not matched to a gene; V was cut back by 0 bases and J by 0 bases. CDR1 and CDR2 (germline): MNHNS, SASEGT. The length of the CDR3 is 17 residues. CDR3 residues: CASSEATGSPLNTEAFF. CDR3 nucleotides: TGTGCCAGCAGTGAAGCGACAGGGTCGCCTCTGAACACTGAAGCTTTCTTT.

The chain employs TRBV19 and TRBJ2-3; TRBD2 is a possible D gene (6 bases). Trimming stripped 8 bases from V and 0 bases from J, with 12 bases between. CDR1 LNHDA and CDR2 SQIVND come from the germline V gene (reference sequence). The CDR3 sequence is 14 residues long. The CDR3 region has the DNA TGTGCCAGTCGGGACTCTCCTAGCACAGATACGCAGTATTTT. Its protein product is CASRDSPSTDTQYF.

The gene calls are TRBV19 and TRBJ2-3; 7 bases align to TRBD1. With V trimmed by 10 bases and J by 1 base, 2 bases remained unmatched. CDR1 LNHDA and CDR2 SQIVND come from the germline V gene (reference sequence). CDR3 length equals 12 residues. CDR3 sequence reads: CAIGGGTDTQYF. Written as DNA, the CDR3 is TGTGCCATAGGGGGCGGCACAGATACGCAGTATTTT.

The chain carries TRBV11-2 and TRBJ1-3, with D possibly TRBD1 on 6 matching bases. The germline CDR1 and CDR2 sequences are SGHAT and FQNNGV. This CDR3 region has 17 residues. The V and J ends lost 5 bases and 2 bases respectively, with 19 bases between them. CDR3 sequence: CASSLLFVGATGNTIYF. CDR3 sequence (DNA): TGTGCCAGCAGCCTACTATTTGTGGGGGCGACTGGAAACACCATATATTTT.

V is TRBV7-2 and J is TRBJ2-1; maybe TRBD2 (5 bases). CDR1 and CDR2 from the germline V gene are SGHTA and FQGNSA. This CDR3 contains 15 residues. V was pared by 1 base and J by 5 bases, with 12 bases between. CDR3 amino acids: CASSLDGRADNEQFF. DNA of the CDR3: TGTGCCAGCAGCTTAGACGGAAGAGCGGACAATGAGCAGTTCTTC.

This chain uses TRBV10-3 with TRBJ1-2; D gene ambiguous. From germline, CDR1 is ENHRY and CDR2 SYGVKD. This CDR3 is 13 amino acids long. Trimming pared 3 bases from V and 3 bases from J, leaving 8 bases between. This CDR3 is CAISDGADYGYTF. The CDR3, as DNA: TGTGCCATCAGTGACGGCGCGGACTATGGCTACACCTTC.

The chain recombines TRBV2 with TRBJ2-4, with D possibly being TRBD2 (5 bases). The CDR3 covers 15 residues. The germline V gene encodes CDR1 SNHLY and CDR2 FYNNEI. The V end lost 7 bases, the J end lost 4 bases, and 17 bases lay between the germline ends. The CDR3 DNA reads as TGTGCCAGCATCCACCCCCTTCGGGAAAAAAACATTCAGTACTTC. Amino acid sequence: CASIHPLREKNIQYF.

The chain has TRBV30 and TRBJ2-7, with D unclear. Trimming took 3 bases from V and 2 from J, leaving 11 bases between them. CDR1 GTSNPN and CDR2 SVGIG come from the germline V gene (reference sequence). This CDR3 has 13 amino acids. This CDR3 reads CAWSVTATYEQYF. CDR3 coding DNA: TGTGCCTGGAGCGTTACAGCTACCTACGAGCAGTACTTC.

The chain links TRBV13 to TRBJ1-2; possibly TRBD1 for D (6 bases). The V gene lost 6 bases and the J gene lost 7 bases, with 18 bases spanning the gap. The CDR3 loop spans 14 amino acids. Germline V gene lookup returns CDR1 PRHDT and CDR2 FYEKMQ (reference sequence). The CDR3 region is CASRYSGVPAGYTF. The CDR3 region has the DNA TGTGCCAGCAGATATTCAGGGGTTCCGGCTGGCTACACCTTC.

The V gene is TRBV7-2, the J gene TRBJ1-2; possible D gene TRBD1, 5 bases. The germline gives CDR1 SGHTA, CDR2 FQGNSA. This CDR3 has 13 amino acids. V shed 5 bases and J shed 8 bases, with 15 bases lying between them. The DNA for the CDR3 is TGTGCCAGCAGCCTAGGCCAGGGTGAGGGCTACACCTTC. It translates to CASSLGQGEGYTF.

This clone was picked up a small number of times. The CDR3 DNA follows: TGTGCCAGCAGCCAAGGTCCCCTCCCCGGGTACGGTAATTCACCCCTCCACTTT. Protein product: CASSQGPLPGYGNSPLHF. This chain uses TRBV3-1 (or the pseudogene TRBV3-2) with TRBJ1-6; D is unresolved. The CDR3 is made up of 18 amino acids. The ends were cut back, 1 base at V and 6 bases at J, with 19 bases in the middle. Germline assignment: CDR1 LGHDT and CDR2 YNNKEL (reference sequence).

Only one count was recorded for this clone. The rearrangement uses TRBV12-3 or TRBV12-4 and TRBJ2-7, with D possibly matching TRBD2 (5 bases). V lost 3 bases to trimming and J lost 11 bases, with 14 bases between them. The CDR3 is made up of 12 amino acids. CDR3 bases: TGTGCCAGCAGTTTGAGTCTATCGGAGGAGTACTTC. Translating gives CASSLSLSEEYF.

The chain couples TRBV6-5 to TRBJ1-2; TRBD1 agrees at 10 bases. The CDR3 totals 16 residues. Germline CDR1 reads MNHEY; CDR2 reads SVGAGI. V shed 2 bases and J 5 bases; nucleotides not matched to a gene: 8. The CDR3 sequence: CASSYDSTGGWYGYTF. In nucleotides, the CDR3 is TGTGCCAGCAGTTACGATTCGACAGGGGGCTGGTATGGCTACACCTTC.

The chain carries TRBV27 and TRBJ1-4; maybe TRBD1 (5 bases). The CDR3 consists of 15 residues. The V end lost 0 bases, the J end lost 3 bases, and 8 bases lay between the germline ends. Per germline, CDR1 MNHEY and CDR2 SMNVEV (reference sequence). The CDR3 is CASSLSWGANEKLFF. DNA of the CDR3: TGTGCCAGCAGTTTATCGTGGGGGGCTAATGAAAAACTGTTTTTT.

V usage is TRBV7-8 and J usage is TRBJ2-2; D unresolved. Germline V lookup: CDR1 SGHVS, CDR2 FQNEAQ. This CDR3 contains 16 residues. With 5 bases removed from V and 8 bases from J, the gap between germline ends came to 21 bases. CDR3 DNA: TGTGCCAGCAGCAAGATCTTGTTTTCGAGTCCGGGGGAGCTGTTTTTT. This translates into CASSKILFSSPGELFF.